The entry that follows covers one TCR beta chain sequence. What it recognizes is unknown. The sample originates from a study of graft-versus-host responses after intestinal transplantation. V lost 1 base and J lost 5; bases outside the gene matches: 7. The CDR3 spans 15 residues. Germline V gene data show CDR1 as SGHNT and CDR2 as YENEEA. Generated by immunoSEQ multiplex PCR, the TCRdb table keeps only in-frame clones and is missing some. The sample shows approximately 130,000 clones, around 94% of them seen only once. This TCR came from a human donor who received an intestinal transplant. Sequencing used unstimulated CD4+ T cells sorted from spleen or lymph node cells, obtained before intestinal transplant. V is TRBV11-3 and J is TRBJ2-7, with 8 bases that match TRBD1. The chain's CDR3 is CASSLGGTGGNEQYF. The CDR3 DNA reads TGTGCCAGCAGCTTAGGGGGAACAGGGGGTAACGAGCAGTACTTC. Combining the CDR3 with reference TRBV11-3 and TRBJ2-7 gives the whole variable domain EAGVVQSPRYKIIEKKQPVAFWCNPISGHNTLYWYLQNLGQGPELLIRYENEEAVDDSQLPKDRFSAERLKGVDSTLKIQPAELGDSAVYLCASSLGGTGGNEQYFGPGTRLTVT.